The present T cell receptor beta chain was sequenced within a study of cytomegalovirus exposure and HLA in healthy donors. This clone was recorded a few times. Its antigen remains unknown. The PCR used 60 Vbeta and 13 Jbeta primers. Data came from immunoSEQ multiplex PCR; TCRdb stores just in-frame clones and leaves some out. Found here are 110,000 to 150,000 clones, 70% of them singletons; the top ten hold 1.6%. Overall study findings and caveats: Certain sequence variants were highly shared and formed a cluster, and this cluster was likely a sequencing artifact. Several of the most significant clusters appeared linked to common viral pathogens, based on a later analysis.

The CDR3 runs to 14 residues. Trimming left V 0 bases short and J 4 bases short, with 11 bases between. Per the germline V gene, CDR1 is SGDLS and CDR2 is YYNGEE. The rearrangement links TRBV9 to TRBJ2-7, with D possibly being TRBD2 (6 bases). The clonotype was recovered from a woman younger than 45 in good health and CMV-seronegative. Material: PBMCs. In DNA form, the CDR3 reads TGTGCCAGCAGCGTAGCGGGGACTTCTTACGAGCAGTACTTC. Translating it yields CASSVAGTSYEQYF.